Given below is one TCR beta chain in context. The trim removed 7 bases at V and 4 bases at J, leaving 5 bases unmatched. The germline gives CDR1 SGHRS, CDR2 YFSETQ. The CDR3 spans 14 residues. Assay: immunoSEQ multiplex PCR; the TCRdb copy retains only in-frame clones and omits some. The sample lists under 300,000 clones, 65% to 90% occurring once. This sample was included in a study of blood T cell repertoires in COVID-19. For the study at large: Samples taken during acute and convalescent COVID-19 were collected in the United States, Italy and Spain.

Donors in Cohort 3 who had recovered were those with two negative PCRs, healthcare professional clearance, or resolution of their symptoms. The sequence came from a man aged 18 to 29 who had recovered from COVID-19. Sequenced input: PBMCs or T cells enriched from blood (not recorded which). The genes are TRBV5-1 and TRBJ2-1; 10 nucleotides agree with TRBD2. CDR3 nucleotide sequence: TGCGCCAGCTACTTAGCGGGAGGATACAATGAGCAGTTCTTC. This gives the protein CASYLAGGYNEQFF.